This TCR beta chain stems from a study of T cell changes during pregnancy in multiple sclerosis. This CDR3 is 14 amino acids long. V was cut by 6 bases and J by 2 bases, with 13 bases left in between. The repertoire was sequenced with immunoSEQ multiplex PCR; TCRdb's copy has only in-frame clones and lacks some. The data hold about 80,000 clones, with about 91% observed a single time. The origin of this receptor is a female donor with multiple sclerosis, enrolled in a pregnancy study. The chain couples TRBV23-1 to TRBJ1-1; D not resolved. TRBV23-1 counts as an open reading frame of uncertain function. Specimen: peripheral blood, collected before pregnancy. CDR3 residues: CASSLGRGNTEAFF. The CDR3 DNA reads TGCGCCAGCAGCCTGGGTCGGGGTAACACTGAAGCTTTCTTT.